What follows describes a single T cell receptor beta chain. Antigen: not known. The data derive from a study of CD8+CD57+ T cells in acquired aplastic anemia. Turning to the study itself: Isolated CD4+ and CD8+ cells, once sorted, yielded DNA averaging about 3 ug.

CDR1 is SGHAT, CDR2 FQNNGV, per germline. V gave up 3 bases and J gave up 9 bases, with 21 bases separating them. The CDR3 is made up of 16 amino acids. General study results and limits: Between patients and controls, CD8+ Simpson's diversity did not vary significantly. Found in both controls and patients were approximately 31 CD8+ CDR3 sequences.

Genomic DNA templated the TCR beta VDJ and CDR3 profiling. TCRdb independently ran MiXCR on the reads; one entry per CDR3 protein. The sample includes a few hundred thousand distinct CDR3 sequences, around 60% of them seen just once. V is TRBV11-2 and J is TRBJ2-1; perhaps TRBD2 as D (6 bases). The specimen sequenced was sorted CD4+, CD8+, or CD8+CD57+ T cells (not recorded which) from PBMCs. This sequence originates from a human donor in good health. CDR3 in amino acids: CASSFPVFGGGAEQFF. DNA of the CDR3: TGTGCCAGCAGCTTCCCCGTTTTTGGGGGAGGTGCTGAGCAGTTCTTC.